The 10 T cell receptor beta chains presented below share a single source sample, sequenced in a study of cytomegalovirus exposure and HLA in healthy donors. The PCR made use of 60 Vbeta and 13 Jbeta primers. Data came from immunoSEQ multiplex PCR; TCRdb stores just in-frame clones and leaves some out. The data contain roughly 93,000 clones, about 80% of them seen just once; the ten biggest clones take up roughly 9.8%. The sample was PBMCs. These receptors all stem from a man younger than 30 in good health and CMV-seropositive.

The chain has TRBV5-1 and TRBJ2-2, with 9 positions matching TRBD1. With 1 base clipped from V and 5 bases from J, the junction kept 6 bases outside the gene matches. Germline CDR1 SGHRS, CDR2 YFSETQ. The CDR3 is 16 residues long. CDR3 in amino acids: CASSLLDRGGTGELFF. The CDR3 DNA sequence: TGCGCCAGCAGCTTGTTGGACAGGGGAGGGACCGGGGAGCTGTTTTTT.

CDR3 sequence reads: CASSEALGKFPQHF. CDR3 nucleotide sequence: TGTGCCAGCAGTGAAGCCCTGGGCAAGTTTCCCCAGCATTTT. The genes are TRBV6-1 and TRBJ1-5; unclear D gene. CDR3 length: 14 residues. Germline loops: CDR1 MNHNS, CDR2 SASEGT. V was pared by 0 bases and J by 10 bases, with 13 bases between.

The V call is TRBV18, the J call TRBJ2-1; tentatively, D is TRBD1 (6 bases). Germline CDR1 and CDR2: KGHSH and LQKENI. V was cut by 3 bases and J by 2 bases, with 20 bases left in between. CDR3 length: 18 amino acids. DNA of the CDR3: TGTGCCAGCTCACCGAGGCACAGGGCGGCCATCCCCTACAATGAGCAGTTCTTC. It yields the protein CASSPRHRAAIPYNEQFF. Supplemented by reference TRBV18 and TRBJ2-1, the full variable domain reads NAGVMQNPRHLVRRRGQEARLRCSPMKGHSHVYWYRQLPEEGLKFMVYLQKENIIDESGMPKERFSAEFPKEGPSILRIQQVVRGDSAAYFCASSPRHRAAIPYNEQFFGPGTRLTVL.

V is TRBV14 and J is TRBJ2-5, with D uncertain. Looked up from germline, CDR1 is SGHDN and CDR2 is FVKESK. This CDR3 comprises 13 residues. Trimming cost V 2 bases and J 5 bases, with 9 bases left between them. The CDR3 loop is CASSQTQRETQYF. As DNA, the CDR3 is TGTGCCAGCAGCCAAACCCAGAGGGAGACCCAGTACTTC.

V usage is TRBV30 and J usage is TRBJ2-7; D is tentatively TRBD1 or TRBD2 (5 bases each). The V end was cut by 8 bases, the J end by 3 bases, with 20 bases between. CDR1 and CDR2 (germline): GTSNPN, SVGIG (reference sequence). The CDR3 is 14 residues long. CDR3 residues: CAGTPGPYDYEQYF. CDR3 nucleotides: TGTGCCGGGACCCCAGGCCCATATGACTACGAGCAGTACTTC.

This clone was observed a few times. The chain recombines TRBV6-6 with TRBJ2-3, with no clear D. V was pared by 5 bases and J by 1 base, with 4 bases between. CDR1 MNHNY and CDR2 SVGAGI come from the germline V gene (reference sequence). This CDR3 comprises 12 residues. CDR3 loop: CASSPRTDTQYF. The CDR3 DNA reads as TGTGCCAGCAGTCCTCGCACAGATACGCAGTATTTT.

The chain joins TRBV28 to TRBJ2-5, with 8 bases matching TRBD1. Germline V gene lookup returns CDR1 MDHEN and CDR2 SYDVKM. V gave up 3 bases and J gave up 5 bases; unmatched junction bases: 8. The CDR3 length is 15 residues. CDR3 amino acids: CASSFEGTGLETQYF. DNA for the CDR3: TGTGCCAGCAGTTTCGAGGGGACAGGTTTGGAGACCCAGTACTTC.

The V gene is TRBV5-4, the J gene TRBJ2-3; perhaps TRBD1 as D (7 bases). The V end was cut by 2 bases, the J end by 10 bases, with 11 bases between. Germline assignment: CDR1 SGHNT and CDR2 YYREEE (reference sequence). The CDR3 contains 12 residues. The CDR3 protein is CASSFRGAPQYF. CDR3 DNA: TGTGCCAGCAGCTTCAGGGGGGCCCCGCAGTATTTT.

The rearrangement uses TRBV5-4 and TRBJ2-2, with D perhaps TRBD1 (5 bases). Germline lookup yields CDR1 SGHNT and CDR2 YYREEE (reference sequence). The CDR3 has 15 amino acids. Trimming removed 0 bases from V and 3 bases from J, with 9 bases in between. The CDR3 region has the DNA TGTGCCAGCAGCTTGGGGGGCGCGGACACCGGGGAGCTGTTTTTT. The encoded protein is CASSLGGADTGELFF.

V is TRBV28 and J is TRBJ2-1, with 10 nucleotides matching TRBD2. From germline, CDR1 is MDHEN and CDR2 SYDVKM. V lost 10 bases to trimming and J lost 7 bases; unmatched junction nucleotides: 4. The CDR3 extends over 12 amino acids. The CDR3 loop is CATGLAVNEQFF. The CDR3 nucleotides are TGTGCCACCGGACTAGCGGTTAATGAGCAGTTCTTC.